This paragraph reports one T cell receptor (beta chain). The antigen remains unidentified. This record comes from a study of regulatory T cells in long-lasting Graves disease. Study-level findings and limits: Shared public clonotypes totalled about 2,800 in persistent patients, compared with over 800 in new patients.

According to the study, TCR beta libraries were built with iRepertoire HTBI primers and CDR3-region Arm-PCR. TCRdb used MiXCR to reprocess the multiplex PCR reads, holding one entry per CDR3 protein. Of fewer than 650,000 distinct CDR3 sequences detected, around 15% appear once; the ten largest clones hold about 12%. Time point given: newly diagnosed GD, antithyroid drugs for less than 3 months. The TCR library was made from RNA extracted from PBMCs. V was clipped by 2 bases and J by 0 bases; unmatched bases: 5. The germline CDR1 and CDR2 sequences are DFQATT and SNEGSKA (reference sequence). This CDR3 comprises 15 residues. Separately, the same data were catalogued under a study of T cells in Graves' hyperthyroidism and ophthalmopathy. As reported in that work: First-round RT-PCR of the TCR CDR3 relied on the HTBI primer set.

This chain connects TRBV20-1 to TRBJ2-5, with 8 bases lining up with TRBD1. The sample was peripheral blood mononuclear cells (PBMCs), taken at new diagnosis, from a patient treated with antithyroid drugs. This sequence was found in a man younger than 30 with Graves disease. This CDR3 is CSARKDRENQETQYF. The CDR3 DNA is TGCAGTGCTAGAAAGGACAGGGAGAACCAAGAGACCCAGTACTTC.